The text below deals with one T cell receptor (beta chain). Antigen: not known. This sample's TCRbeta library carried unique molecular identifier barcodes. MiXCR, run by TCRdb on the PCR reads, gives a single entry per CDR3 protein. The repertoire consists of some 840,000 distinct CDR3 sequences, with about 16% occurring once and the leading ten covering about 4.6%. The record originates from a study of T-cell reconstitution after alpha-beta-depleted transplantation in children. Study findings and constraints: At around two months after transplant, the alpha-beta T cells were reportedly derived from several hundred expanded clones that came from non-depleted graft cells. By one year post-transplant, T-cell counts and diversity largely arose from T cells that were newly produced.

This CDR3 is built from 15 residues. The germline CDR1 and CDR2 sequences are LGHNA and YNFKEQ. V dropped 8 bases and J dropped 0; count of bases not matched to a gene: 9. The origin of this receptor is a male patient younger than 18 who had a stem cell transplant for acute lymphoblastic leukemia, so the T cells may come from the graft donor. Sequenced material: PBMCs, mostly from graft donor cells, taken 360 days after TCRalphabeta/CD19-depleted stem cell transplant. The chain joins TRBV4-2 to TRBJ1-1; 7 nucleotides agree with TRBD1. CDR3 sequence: CASRTSGQLNTEAFF. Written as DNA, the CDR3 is TGTGCCAGCCGTACGTCGGGACAGCTGAACACTGAAGCTTTCTTT.